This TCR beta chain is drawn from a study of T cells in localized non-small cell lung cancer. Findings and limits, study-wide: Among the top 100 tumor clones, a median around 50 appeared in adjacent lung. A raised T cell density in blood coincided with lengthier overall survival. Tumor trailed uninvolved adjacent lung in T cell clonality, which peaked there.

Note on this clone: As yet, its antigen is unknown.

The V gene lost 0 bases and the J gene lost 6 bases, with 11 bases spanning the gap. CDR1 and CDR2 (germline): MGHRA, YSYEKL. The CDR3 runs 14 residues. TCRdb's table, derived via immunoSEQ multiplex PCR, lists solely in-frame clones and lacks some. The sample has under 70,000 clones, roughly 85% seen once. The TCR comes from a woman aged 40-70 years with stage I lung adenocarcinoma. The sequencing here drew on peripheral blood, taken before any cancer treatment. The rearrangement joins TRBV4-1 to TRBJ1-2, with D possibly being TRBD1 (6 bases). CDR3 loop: CASSQEGAVHGYTF. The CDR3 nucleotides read TGCGCCAGCAGCCAAGAGGGGGCAGTTCATGGCTACACCTTC.